The entry that follows covers one T cell receptor beta chain sequence. The antigen is not known. CDR3 length equals 18 residues. Germline V gene sequence: CDR1 SGHTA, CDR2 FQGNSA. The V gene lost 3 bases and the J gene lost 7 bases, with 25 bases spanning the gap. The assay was immunoSEQ multiplex PCR, and TCRdb's table has in-frame clones only and misses some. Of 2 million to 2.5 million clones listed, around 95% were seen once; the top ten hold approximately 0.13%. The sample belongs to a study of shared clonotypes between healthy human individuals. General study points: Sorted-subset sequencing, rarefaction showed, was incomplete despite large depth.

This sequence was found in a man between 18 and 29 years old in good health. Material: naive CD4+ T cells sorted from blood. Subset denoted: CD45RA+ positively selected. The J gene is TRBJ2-1, the V gene TRBV7-2; D possibly corresponds to TRBD2 (5 bases). CDR3 nucleotide sequence: TGTGCCAGCAGCTTTTCCTGGGGAAGCGGAGGTGGAAGGAATGAGCAGTTCTTC. This sequence encodes CASSFSWGSGGGRNEQFF.